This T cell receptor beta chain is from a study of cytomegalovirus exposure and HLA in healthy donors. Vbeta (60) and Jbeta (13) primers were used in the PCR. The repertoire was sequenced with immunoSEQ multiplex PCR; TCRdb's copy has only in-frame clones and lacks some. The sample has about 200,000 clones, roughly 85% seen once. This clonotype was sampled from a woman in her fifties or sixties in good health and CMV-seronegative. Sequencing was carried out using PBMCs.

CDR3 residues: CAWSAPTGANYGYTF. The DNA of the CDR3 is TGTGCCTGGAGTGCCCCAACAGGGGCTAACTATGGCTACACCTTC. This chain connects TRBV30 to TRBJ1-2, with 7 bases fitting TRBD1. The CDR3 has 15 amino acids. The germline V gene encodes CDR1 GTSNPN and CDR2 SVGIG (reference sequence). J lost 0 bases, V lost 1 base, and 5 bases had no gene match.